This entry lists 13 T cell receptor beta chains sequenced from one sample in a study of identical twins. TCRdb used MiXCR to reprocess the 5' RACE reads, holding one entry per CDR3 protein. The data hold 1.5 million to 2 million distinct CDR3 sequences, with about 31% observed a single time. What was sequenced was cord blood. The receptors stem from a newborn girl in good health.

Only a few counts were recorded for this clonotype. The chain recombines TRBV7-9 with TRBJ2-3, with TRBD2 identical over 9 bases. Germline values: CDR1 SEHNR, CDR2 FQNEAQ (reference sequence). The V and J ends lost 5 bases and 4 bases, in that order; junction bases with no gene match: 13. The CDR3 spans 17 residues. The CDR3 spells CASSPGTSFIVPDTQYF. Written as DNA, the CDR3 is TGTGCCAGCAGCCCCGGGACTAGCTTTATAGTGCCAGATACGCAGTATTTT.

The chain couples TRBV11-2 to TRBJ2-4, with D hard to call. In germline, CDR1 is SGHAT, CDR2 FQNNGV. The V end lost 0 bases, the J end lost 13 bases, and 25 bases lay between the germline ends. This CDR3 has 17 residues. CDR3 DNA sequence: TGTGCCAGCAGCTTAGATGAGGTGGGTGAACCCCCTACGCGGCAGTACTTC. This gives the protein CASSLDEVGEPPTRQYF.

The chain has TRBV3-1 and TRBJ2-1; 7 bases align to TRBD2. J gave up 10 bases and V 1 base, and 10 bases lay outside the gene matches. Germline V lookup: CDR1 LGHDT, CDR2 YNNKEL (reference sequence). The CDR3 covers 15 residues. The CDR3 region has the DNA TGTGCCAGCAGCCAAGCCGTCGGGAGGAAGGGGGAGCAGTTCTTC. The encoded protein is CASSQAVGRKGEQFF.

This clonotype was counted a few times. This rearrangement joins TRBV20-1 to TRBJ2-4, with 10 positions matching TRBD2. CDR3 length: 15 residues. The germline gives CDR1 DFQATT, CDR2 SNEGSKA (reference sequence). V trimming: 6 bases; J trimming: 7 bases; junction bases outside the gene matches: 12. The CDR3 coding sequence is TGCAGTGCAACCAGAGGTCTAGCGGGAGTGAACATTCAGTACTTC. This codes for CSATRGLAGVNIQYF.

The table lists this clonotype with a few counts. The chain links TRBV20-1 to TRBJ1-2, with no clear D. Trimming left V 3 bases short and J 5 bases short, with 16 bases between. Germline CDR1 DFQATT, CDR2 SNEGSKA (reference sequence). CDR3 size: 14 residues. CDR3 in amino acids: CSASLGVGGYGYTF. In DNA form, the CDR3 reads TGCAGTGCTAGCCTCGGCGTTGGAGGTTATGGCTACACCTTC.

This clonotype was seen only a few times. The chain carries TRBV20-1 and TRBJ2-7, with D perhaps TRBD2 (6 bases). V lost 2 bases and J 6 bases, leaving 17 bases between the germline ends. The germline CDR1 and CDR2 sequences are DFQATT and SNEGSKA (reference sequence). This CDR3 is built from 14 residues. CDR3 DNA sequence: TGCAGTGCTAGAAGGGCGGAGGGTTATGGCGAGCAGTACTTC. It is translated as CSARRAEGYGEQYF.

This chain links TRBV4-3 with TRBJ1-3; TRBD1 matches 9 bases. The CDR3 has 14 amino acids. Germline V gene lookup returns CDR1 LGHNA and CDR2 YSLEER. Trimming cost V 3 bases and J 4 bases; bases outside gene matches: 1. DNA of the CDR3: TGCGCCAGCAGCCAGACAGGGGGAGGAAACACCATATATTTT. Encoded protein: CASSQTGGGNTIYF.

This clonotype was found a few times. The chain recombines TRBV7-2 with TRBJ2-4; perhaps TRBD2 as D (5 bases). The ends were cut back, 2 bases at V and 9 bases at J, with 8 bases in the middle. Germline values: CDR1 SGHTA, CDR2 FQGNSA. The CDR3 is made up of 12 amino acids. The DNA of the CDR3 is TGTGCCAGCAGCTTAAACCGGGGCATTCAGTACTTC. Its protein is CASSLNRGIQYF.

The genes are TRBV2 and TRBJ2-2; 11 bases fit TRBD2. The CDR3 loop spans 15 amino acids. CDR1 is SNHLY and CDR2 is FYNNEI in the germline V gene. Losses at the gene ends were 7 bases for V and 0 bases for J; bases not matched to a gene: 1. The CDR3 DNA sequence: TGTGCCAGCAAGACTAGCGGGGCGAACACCGGGGAGCTGTTTTTT. Encoded protein: CASKTSGANTGELFF.

The chain couples TRBV2 to TRBJ2-3; perhaps TRBD2 as D (5 bases). Germline V gene data show CDR1 as SNHLY and CDR2 as FYNNEI. This CDR3 has 14 amino acids. Trimming pared 8 bases from V and 0 bases from J, leaving 12 bases between. Written as DNA, the CDR3 is TGTGCCAGCGGGCGGGTGGCTAGCACAGATACGCAGTATTTT. Translated, it gives CASGRVASTDTQYF.

The chain combines TRBV3-1 with TRBJ2-4; D might be TRBD2 (6 bases). V was shortened by 7 bases and J by 13 bases, with 17 bases between the two germline ends. From germline, CDR1 is LGHDT and CDR2 YNNKEL (reference sequence). There are 12 residues in the CDR3. CDR3 DNA sequence: TGTGCCAGCACGGGGGTGGTGAATGAGCAGTACTTC. Amino acids: CASTGVVNEQYF.

The genes are TRBV3-1 and TRBJ1-1, with D unresolved. The CDR3 contains 15 residues. Germline-derived CDR1 and CDR2 are LGHDT and YNNKEL (reference sequence). Trimming removed 0 bases at V and 5 bases at J, with 13 bases between. CDR3 sequence (DNA): TGTGCCAGCAGCCAAGATCGGCGAAGGAGGACTGAAGCTTTCTTT. Translated, it gives CASSQDRRRRTEAFF.

This clonotype has a handful of counts. V is TRBV6-6 and J is TRBJ1-2, with D uncertain. V lost 2 bases, J lost 0 bases, and 10 bases lay in between. Per the germline V gene, CDR1 is MNHNY and CDR2 is SVGAGI (reference sequence). This CDR3 has 15 amino acids. DNA of the CDR3: TGTGCCAGCAGTTACAAATCGGCAGCTAACTATGGCTACACCTTC. The encoded protein is CASSYKSAANYGYTF.